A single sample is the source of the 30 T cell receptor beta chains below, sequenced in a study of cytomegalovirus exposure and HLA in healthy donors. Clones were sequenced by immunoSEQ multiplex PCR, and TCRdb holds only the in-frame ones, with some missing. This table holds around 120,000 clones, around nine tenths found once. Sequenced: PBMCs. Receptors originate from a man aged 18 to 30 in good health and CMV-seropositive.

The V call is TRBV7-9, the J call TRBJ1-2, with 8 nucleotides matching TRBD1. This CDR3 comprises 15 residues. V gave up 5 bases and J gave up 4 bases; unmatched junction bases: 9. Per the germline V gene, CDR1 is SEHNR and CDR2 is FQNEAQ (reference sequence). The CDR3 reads CASSTRTGQGYGYTF. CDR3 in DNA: TGTGCCAGCAGCACCAGGACAGGGCAAGGCTATGGCTACACCTTC. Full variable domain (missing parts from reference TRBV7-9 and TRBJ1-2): DTGVSQNPRHKITKRGQNVTFRCDPISEHNRLYWYRQTLGQGPEFLTYFQNEAQLEKSRLLSDRFSAERPKGSFSTLEIQRTEQGDSAMYLCASSTRTGQGYGYTFGSGTRLTVV.

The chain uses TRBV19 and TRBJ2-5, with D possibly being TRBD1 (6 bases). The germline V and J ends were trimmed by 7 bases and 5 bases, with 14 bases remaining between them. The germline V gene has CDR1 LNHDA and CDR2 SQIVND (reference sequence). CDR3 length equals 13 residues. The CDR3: CASTDRTRETQYF. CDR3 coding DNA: TGTGCCAGTACTGACAGGACCCGGGAGACCCAGTACTTC.

The CDR3 is CASSRLAQNEQFF. The CDR3 DNA sequence: TGCGCCAGCAGCCGACTAGCGCAGAATGAGCAGTTCTTC. The rearrangement joins TRBV4-1 to TRBJ2-1; 8 nucleotides match TRBD2. Unmatched junction bases numbered 3, after V lost 4 bases and J lost 7 bases. The V gene's germline CDR1 is MGHRA and CDR2 YSYEKL. The CDR3 has 13 residues.

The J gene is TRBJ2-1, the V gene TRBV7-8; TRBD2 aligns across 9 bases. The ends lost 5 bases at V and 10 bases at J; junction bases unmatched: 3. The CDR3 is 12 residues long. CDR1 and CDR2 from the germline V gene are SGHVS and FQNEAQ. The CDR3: CASSPTSGEQFF. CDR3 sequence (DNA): TGTGCCAGCAGCCCTACTAGCGGGGAGCAGTTCTTC.

The CDR3 here is CASSPPRGNSPLHF. The CDR3 DNA sequence: TGTGCCAGCAGCCCGCCCCGGGGGAATTCACCCCTCCACTTT. The rearrangement joins TRBV5-6 to TRBJ1-6; D is possibly TRBD1 (5 bases). This CDR3 region has 14 residues. Trimming cost V 4 bases and J 7 bases, with 12 bases left between them. Germline CDR1 SGHDT, CDR2 YYEEEE.

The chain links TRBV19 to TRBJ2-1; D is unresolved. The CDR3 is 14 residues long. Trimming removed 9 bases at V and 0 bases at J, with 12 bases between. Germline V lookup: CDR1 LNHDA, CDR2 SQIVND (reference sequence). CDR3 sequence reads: CASTLRSSYNEQFF. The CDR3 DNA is TGTGCCAGCACGCTCCGCAGCTCCTACAATGAGCAGTTCTTC.

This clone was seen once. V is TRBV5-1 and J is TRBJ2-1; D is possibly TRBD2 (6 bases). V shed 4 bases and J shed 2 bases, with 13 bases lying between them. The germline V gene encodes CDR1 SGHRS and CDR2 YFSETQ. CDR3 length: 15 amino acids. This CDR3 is CASSRLVEPYNEQFF. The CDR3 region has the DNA TGCGCCAGCAGCCGACTAGTGGAACCCTACAATGAGCAGTTCTTC.

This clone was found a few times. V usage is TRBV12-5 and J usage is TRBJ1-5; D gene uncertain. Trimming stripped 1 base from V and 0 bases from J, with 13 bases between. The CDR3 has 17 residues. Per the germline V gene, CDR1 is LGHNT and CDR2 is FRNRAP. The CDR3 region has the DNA TGTGCTAGTGGTTTGGACTCCACAGTTTATAGCAATCAGCCCCAGCATTTT. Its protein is CASGLDSTVYSNQPQHF.

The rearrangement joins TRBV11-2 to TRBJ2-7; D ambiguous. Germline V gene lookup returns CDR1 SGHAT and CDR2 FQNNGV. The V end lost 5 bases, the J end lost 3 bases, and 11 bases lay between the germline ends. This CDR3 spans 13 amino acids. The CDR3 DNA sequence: TGTGCCAGCAGCCTTGGTGCACACTACGAGCAGTACTTC. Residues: CASSLGAHYEQYF.

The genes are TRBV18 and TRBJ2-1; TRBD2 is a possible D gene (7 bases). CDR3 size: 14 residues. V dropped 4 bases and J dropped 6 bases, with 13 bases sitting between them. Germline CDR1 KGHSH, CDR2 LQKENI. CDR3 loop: CASSQVGGPNEQFF. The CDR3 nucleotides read TGTGCCAGCTCACAAGTCGGGGGGCCCAATGAGCAGTTCTTC.

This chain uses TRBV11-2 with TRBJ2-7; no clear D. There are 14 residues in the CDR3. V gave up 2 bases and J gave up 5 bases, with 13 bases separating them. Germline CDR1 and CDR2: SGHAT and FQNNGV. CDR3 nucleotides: TGTGCCAGCAGCTTAAGCCCGCTTTCTAACGAGCAGTACTTC. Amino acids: CASSLSPLSNEQYF.

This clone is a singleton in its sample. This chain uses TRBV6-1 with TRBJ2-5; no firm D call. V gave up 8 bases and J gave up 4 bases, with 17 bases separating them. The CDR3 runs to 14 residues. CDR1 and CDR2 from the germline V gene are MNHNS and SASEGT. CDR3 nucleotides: TGTGCCAGCCATCCTTCGACATTATTAGAGACCCAGTACTTC. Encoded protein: CASHPSTLLETQYF.

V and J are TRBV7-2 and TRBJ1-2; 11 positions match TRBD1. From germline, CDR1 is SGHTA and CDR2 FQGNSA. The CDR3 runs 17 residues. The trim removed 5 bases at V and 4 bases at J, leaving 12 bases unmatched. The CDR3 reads CASSQRLGQGAPYGYTF. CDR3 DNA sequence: TGTGCCAGCAGCCAAAGACTTGGACAGGGGGCACCCTATGGCTACACCTTC.

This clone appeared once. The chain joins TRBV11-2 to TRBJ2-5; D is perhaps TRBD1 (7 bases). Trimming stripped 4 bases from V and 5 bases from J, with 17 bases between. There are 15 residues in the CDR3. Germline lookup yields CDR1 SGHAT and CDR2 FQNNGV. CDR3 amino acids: CASSSRQGGGETQYF. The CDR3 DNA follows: TGTGCCAGCAGCTCCCGACAGGGCGGAGGGGAGACCCAGTACTTC.

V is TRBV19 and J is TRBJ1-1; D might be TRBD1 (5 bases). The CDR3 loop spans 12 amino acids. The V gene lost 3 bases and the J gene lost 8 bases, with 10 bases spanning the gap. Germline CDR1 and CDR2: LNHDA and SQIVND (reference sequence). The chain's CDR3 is CASSIARTEAFF. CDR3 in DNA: TGTGCCAGTAGTATTGCCCGGACAGAAGCTTTCTTT.

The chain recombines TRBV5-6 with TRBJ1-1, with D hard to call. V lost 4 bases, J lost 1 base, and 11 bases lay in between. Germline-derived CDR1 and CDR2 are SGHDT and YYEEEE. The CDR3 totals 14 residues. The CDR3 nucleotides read TGTGCCAGCAGCGTTCTTCGACAGAACACTGAAGCTTTCTTT. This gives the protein CASSVLRQNTEAFF.

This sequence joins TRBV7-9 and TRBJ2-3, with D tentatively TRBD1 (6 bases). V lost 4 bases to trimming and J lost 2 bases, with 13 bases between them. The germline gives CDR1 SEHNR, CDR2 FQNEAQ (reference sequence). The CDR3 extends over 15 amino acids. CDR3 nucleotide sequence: TGTGCCAGCAGCTGGGGACACCGAGACACAGATACGCAGTATTTT. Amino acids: CASSWGHRDTDTQYF.

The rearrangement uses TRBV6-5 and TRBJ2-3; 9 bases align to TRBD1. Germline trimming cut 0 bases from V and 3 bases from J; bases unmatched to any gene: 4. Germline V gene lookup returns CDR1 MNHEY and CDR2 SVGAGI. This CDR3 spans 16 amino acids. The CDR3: CASSYSGQGETDTQYF. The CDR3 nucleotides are TGTGCCAGCAGTTACTCGGGACAGGGTGAGACAGATACGCAGTATTTT.

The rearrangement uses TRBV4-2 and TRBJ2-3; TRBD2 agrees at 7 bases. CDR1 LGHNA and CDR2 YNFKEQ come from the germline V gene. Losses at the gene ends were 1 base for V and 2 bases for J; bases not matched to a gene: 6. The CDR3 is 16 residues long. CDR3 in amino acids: CASSQGLGGITDTQYF. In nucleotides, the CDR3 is TGTGCCAGCAGCCAAGGGCTCGGGGGGATCACAGATACGCAGTATTTT.

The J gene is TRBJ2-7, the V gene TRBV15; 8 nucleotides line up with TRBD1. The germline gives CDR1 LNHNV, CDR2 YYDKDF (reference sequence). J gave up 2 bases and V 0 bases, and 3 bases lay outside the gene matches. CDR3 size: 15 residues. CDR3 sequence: CATSREGTGAYEQYF. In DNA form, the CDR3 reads TGTGCCACCAGCAGAGAAGGGACAGGAGCCTACGAGCAGTACTTC.

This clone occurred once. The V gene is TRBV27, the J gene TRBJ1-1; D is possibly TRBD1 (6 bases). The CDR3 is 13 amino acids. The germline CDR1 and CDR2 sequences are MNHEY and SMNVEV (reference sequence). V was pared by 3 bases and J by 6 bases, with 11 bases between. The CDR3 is CASSFRQAAEAFF. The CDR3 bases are TGTGCCAGCAGTTTTAGACAGGCAGCTGAAGCTTTCTTT.

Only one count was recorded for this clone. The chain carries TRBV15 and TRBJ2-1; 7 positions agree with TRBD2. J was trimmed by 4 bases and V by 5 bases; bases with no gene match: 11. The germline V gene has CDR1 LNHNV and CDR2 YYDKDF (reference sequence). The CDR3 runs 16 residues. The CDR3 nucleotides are TGTGCCACCAGCCCCGGGGGGACTAACTTTTACAATGAGCAGTTCTTC. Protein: CATSPGGTNFYNEQFF.

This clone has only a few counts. The CDR3 is CSVVLAGFTGELFF. The CDR3 coding sequence is TGCAGCGTTGTGCTAGCGGGGTTCACCGGGGAGCTGTTTTTT. This sequence joins TRBV29-1 and TRBJ2-2; 9 nucleotides line up with TRBD2. Germline loops: CDR1 SQVTM, CDR2 ANQGSEA. Trimming cost V 4 bases and J 4 bases; bases outside gene matches: 4. CDR3 length: 14 amino acids.

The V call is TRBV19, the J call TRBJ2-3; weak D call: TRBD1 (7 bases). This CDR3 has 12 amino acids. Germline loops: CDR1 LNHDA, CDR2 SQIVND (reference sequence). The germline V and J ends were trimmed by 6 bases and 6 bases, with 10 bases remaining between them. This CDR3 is CASSPGGDTQYF. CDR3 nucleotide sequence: TGTGCCAGTAGCCCAGGGGGGGATACGCAGTATTTT.

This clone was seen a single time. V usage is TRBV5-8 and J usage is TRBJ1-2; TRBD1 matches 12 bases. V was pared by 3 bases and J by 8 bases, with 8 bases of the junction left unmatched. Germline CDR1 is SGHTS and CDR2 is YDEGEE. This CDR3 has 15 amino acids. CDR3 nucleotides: TGTGCCAGCAGCTATCCGGGACAGGGGGCGCGGGGCTACACCTTC. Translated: CASSYPGQGARGYTF.

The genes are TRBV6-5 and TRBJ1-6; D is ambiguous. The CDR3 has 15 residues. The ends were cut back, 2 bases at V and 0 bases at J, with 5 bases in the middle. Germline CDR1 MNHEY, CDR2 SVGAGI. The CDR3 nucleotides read TGTGCCAGCAGTTACGCAGGCTCCTATAATTCACCCCTCCACTTT. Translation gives CASSYAGSYNSPLHF.

Here the CDR3 reads CASSIDQGTGRVYGYTF. The CDR3 DNA follows: TGTGCCAGTAGTATAGATCAGGGGACAGGGCGTGTCTATGGCTACACCTTC. This chain connects TRBV19 to TRBJ1-2; TRBD1 agrees at 9 bases. V shed 0 bases and J 4 bases; nucleotides not matched to a gene: 9. Germline loops: CDR1 LNHDA, CDR2 SQIVND (reference sequence). The CDR3 extends over 17 amino acids.

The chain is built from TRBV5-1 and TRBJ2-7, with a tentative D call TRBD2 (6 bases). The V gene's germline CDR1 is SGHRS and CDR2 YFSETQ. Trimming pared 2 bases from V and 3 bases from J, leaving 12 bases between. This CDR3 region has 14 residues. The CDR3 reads CASSFAGPDYEQYF. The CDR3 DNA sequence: TGCGCCAGCAGCTTCGCGGGACCGGACTACGAGCAGTACTTC.

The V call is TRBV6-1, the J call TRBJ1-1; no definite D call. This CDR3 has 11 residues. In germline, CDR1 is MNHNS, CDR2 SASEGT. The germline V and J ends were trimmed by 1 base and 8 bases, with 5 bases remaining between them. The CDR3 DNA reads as TGTGCCAGCAGTGAAGTTCTGGAAGCTTTCTTT. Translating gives CASSEVLEAFF.

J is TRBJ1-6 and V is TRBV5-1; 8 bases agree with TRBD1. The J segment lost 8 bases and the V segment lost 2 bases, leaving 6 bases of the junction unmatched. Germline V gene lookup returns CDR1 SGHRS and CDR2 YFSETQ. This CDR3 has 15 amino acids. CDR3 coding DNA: TGCGCCAGCAGCTTTGCTACAGGGGGAGATTCACCCCTCCACTTT. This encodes CASSFATGGDSPLHF.